Shown below are 29 T cell receptor beta chains from a single sample sequenced in a study of T cells in women clearing cervical HPV infection. Data came from immunoSEQ multiplex PCR; TCRdb stores just in-frame clones and leaves some out. In all, the sample yields 40,000 to 55,000 clones. The specimen was blood buffy coat. These TCRs come from a woman aged 18 to 75 with a cervical HPV16 infection that either progressed to CIN3+ or cleared (not recorded which).

A word on this clone: The read terminates 3 residues before the CDR3 end, so the remaining end is supplied by the germline J gene. This chain joins TRBV6-4 and TRBJ2-3, with D tentatively TRBD2 (5 bases). This CDR3 region has 19 residues. V was clipped by 2 bases and J by 1 base, with 22 bases between them. In germline, CDR1 is MRHNA, CDR2 SNTAGT. The CDR3 sequence is CASSDPWSGALIGTDTQYF. Incomplete CDR3 DNA: TGTGCCAGCAGTGACCCCTGGAGCGGAGCCCTTATTGGCACAGATACG.

For this clone: The read terminates 3 residues before the CDR3 end, so the remaining end is supplied by the germline J gene. The V gene is TRBV5-1, the J gene TRBJ2-3, with 10 bases fitting TRBD1. With 0 bases clipped from V and 5 bases from J, the junction kept 3 bases outside the gene matches. CDR1 is SGHRS and CDR2 is YFSETQ in the germline V gene. The CDR3 runs 15 residues. CDR3 sequence reads: CASSLGDRGLDTQYF. Partial CDR3 DNA: TGCGCCAGCAGCTTGGGGGACAGGGGTTTAGATACG.

A remark on this clone: The read stops 3 residues short of the end of the CDR3; the missing end is completed from the germline J gene. The chain recombines TRBV18 with TRBJ2-3; D is possibly TRBD1 or TRBD2 (5 bases each). Germline V gene sequence: CDR1 KGHSH, CDR2 LQKENI. The CDR3 length is 14 residues. CDR3 loop: CASRRGDSNQPQYF. The CDR3 bases that were read are TGTGCCAGTAGGCGAGGGGATAGCAATCAGCCG.

The CDR3 bases that were read are TGTGCCAGCAGCTTCCGAGGCAGGTCGACTGAA. It specifies CASSFRGRSTE. The whole CDR3 is CASSFRGRSTEAFF. This rearrangement joins TRBV11-2 to TRBJ1-1; D ambiguous. The DNA ends 3 residues before the CDR3 does, and the rest of the CDR3 is filled in from the germline J gene. Trimming took 3 bases from V and 5 from J, leaving 13 bases between them. Germline V lookup: CDR1 SGHAT, CDR2 FQNNGV. The CDR3 has 14 amino acids.

A word on this clone: Read data end 3 residues before the CDR3 end; the end is taken from the germline J gene. This chain connects TRBV10-2 to TRBJ2-5; TRBD2 agrees at 7 bases. Germline V CDR1 and CDR2: WSHSY, SAAADI. V was pared by 4 bases and J by 5 bases, with 1 base of the junction left unmatched. The CDR3 has 12 amino acids. The part of the CDR3 DNA that was read is TGCGCCAGCAGTGCGGGGGGTGAGACC. Amino acids: CASSAGGET. The CDR3, in full, reads CASSAGGETQYF.

Comments on this clone: The read ends 3 residues before the CDR3 terminus; that terminus is restored from the germline J gene. The chain recombines TRBV29-1 with TRBJ2-3; D may be TRBD1 (6 bases). This CDR3 has 14 amino acids. Trimming left V 6 bases short and J 2 bases short, with 15 bases between. Germline loops: CDR1 SQVTM, CDR2 ANQGSEA. The CDR3 region is CSVHLDRLTDTQYF. The DNA read from the CDR3 is TGCAGCGTCCACCTGGACAGACTCACAGATACG.

The CDR3 DNA, read in part, is TGCGCCAGCAGCCAAGATGGGGGCCAGGGAGGTTCACCC. Encoded protein: CASSQDGGQGGSP. From start to end, the CDR3 is CASSQDGGQGGSPLHF. The chain carries TRBV4-1 and TRBJ1-6; perhaps TRBD1 as D (6 bases). The sequence runs out 3 residues before the end of the CDR3; the remainder is reconstructed from the germline J gene. The CDR3 runs 16 residues. CDR1 is MGHRA, CDR2 YSYEKL, per germline. Trimming removed 0 bases from V and 9 bases from J, with 15 bases in between.

For this clone: The CDR3 extends 3 residues past the end of the read, so its final part is completed from the germline J gene. The chain carries TRBV2 and TRBJ1-2; the D gene is possibly TRBD1 (6 bases). V was trimmed by 3 bases and J by 4 bases, leaving 12 bases between them. The CDR3 extends over 14 amino acids. CDR1 and CDR2 (germline): SNHLY, FYNNEI. CDR3 residues: CASSETQGVYGYTF. The CDR3 bases that were read are TGTGCCAGCAGTGAGACACAGGGAGTCTATGGC.

For this clone: The read finishes 3 residues shy of the CDR3 end, and the germline J gene is used to complete it. The V call is TRBV20-1, the J call TRBJ2-5; the D call may be TRBD1 or TRBD2 (6 bases each). The CDR3 runs to 15 residues. Germline CDR1 is DFQATT and CDR2 is SNEGSKA (reference sequence). Trimming cost V 6 bases and J 1 base, with 18 bases left between them. The CDR3 protein is CSAAGHPDPQETQYF. The DNA read from the CDR3 is TGCAGTGCCGCGGGACACCCCGACCCCCAAGAGACC.

As concerns this clone: From the germline J gene comes the end of the CDR3, since the read stops 3 residues before it. The chain links TRBV10-3 to TRBJ1-4, with 9 bases aligning to TRBD1. Germline-derived CDR1 and CDR2 are ENHRY and SYGVKD. Trimming cost V 9 bases and J 7 bases; bases outside gene matches: 6. The CDR3 length is 13 residues. Incomplete CDR3 DNA: TGTGCCATTAAGGGACAGGGAACTGAAAAA. This gives the protein CAIKGQGTEK. The whole CDR3 is CAIKGQGTEKLFF.

Remarks on this clone: The read terminates 3 residues ahead of where the CDR3 ends, so the germline J gene completes it. The chain joins TRBV5-1 to TRBJ1-1; TRBD1 is a possible D gene (5 bases). Trimming stripped 4 bases from V and 5 bases from J, with 15 bases between. This CDR3 is built from 14 residues. Per germline, CDR1 SGHRS and CDR2 YFSETQ. The sequenced CDR3 bases are TGCGCCAGCAGCAGAACAGGTCCTCGGACTGAA. Translated, it gives CASSRTGPRTE. The whole CDR3 region reads CASSRTGPRTEAFF.

As regards this clone: The read terminates 3 residues before the CDR3 end, so the remaining end is supplied by the germline J gene. The chain combines TRBV7-6 with TRBJ2-3; D is unresolved. CDR1 is SGHVS, CDR2 FNYEAQ, per germline. CDR3 length equals 12 residues. CDR3 protein: CASSFTQEAQYF. CDR3 DNA (partial): TGTGCCAGCAGCTTTACACAAGAGGCG. The full variable domain, with the rest looked up from reference TRBV7-6 and TRBJ2-3, is GAGVSQSPRYKVTKRGQDVALRCDPISGHVSLYWYRQALGQGPEFLTYFNYEAQQDKSGLPNDRFSAERPEGSISTLTIQRTEQRDSAMYRCASSFTQEAQYFGPGTRLTVL.

In regard to this clone: From the germline J gene comes the end of the CDR3, since the read stops 3 residues before it. The chain links TRBV5-6 to TRBJ1-4; D may be TRBD1 (6 bases). This CDR3 comprises 15 residues. Germline V lookup: CDR1 SGHDT, CDR2 YYEEEE. The CDR3 DNA, read in part, is TGTGCCAGCAGCTTGCAAACAGGGATGGGTTCACCA. Protein product: CASSLQTGMGSP. The whole CDR3 reads CASSLQTGMGSPLFF. Based on the CDR3 plus reference TRBV5-6 and TRBJ1-4, the full variable domain is DAGVTQSPTHLIKTRGQQVTLRCSPKSGHDTVSWYQQALGQGPQFIFQYYEEEERQRGNFPDRFSGHQFPNYSSELNVNALLLGDSALYLCASSLQTGMGSPLFFGSGTQLSVL.

Concerning this clone: The CDR3 end is not reached by the read, which stops 3 residues before it; the germline J gene fills it in. The rearrangement uses TRBV7-9 and TRBJ2-4; 11 nucleotides line up with TRBD1. The CDR3 covers 13 residues. In germline, CDR1 is SEHNR, CDR2 FQNEAQ (reference sequence). The sequenced CDR3 bases are TGTGCCAGCAGCCAGGACAGGGGGCATGGT. This gives the protein CASSQDRGHG. The whole CDR3 protein reads CASSQDRGHGQYF.

A remark on this clone: The read finishes 3 residues shy of the CDR3 end, and the germline J gene is used to complete it. The rearrangement links TRBV2 to TRBJ1-2; TRBD1 is a possible D gene (6 bases). V was pared by 10 bases and J by 4 bases, with 16 bases between. The CDR3 covers 13 residues. CDR1 is SNHLY and CDR2 is FYNNEI in the germline V gene. CDR3 DNA, as far as it was read: TGTGCCACCGGGCACAGGGCTAGCTATGGC. It codes for CATGHRASYG. The whole CDR3 protein is CATGHRASYGYTF. The whole variable domain, filled in from reference TRBV2 and TRBJ1-2, reads EPEVTQTPSHQVTQMGQEVILRCVPISNHLYFYWYRQILGQKVEFLVSFYNNEISEKSEIFDDQFSVERPDGSNFTLKIRSTKLEDSAMYFCATGHRASYGYTFGSGTRLTVV.

Worth noting for this clone: Read sequence stops 3 residues before the CDR3 end, and the germline J gene provides the missing end. The sample contains more than one DNA sequence encoding this CDR3. The rearrangement links TRBV6-4 to TRBJ2-3; TRBD2 agrees at 8 bases. Unmatched junction bases numbered 0, after V lost 0 bases and J lost 1 base. The CDR3 is made up of 15 amino acids. Germline V gene sequence: CDR1 MRHNA, CDR2 SNTAGT. CDR3 bases read: TGTGCCAGCAGTGACTCTAGCGGGGGCACAGATACG. Its translation is CASSDSSGGTDT. The CDR3 in full is CASSDSSGGTDTQYF.

Of note for this clone: The sequenced fragment ends 3 residues before the CDR3 boundary, so the rest is inferred from the germline J gene. The chain combines TRBV19 with TRBJ1-1, with 10 bases lining up with TRBD1. Germline V gene lookup returns CDR1 LNHDA and CDR2 SQIVND (reference sequence). This CDR3 is built from 13 residues. The J segment lost 3 bases and the V segment lost 6 bases, leaving 1 base of the junction unmatched. The part of the CDR3 DNA that was read is TGTGCCAGTAGGGGACAGGGGTACACTGAA. This codes for CASRGQGYTE. The complete CDR3 sequence is CASRGQGYTEAFF.

On this clone itself: The missing CDR3 end, 3 residues past where the read stops, is filled in from the germline J gene. This sequence joins TRBV20-1 and TRBJ1-6; no clear D. CDR3 length: 16 amino acids. CDR1 DFQATT and CDR2 SNEGSKA come from the germline V gene (reference sequence). Trimming shortened V by 0 bases and J by 0 bases, and 9 bases separated the two germline ends. The CDR3 region is CSARDPSSSYNSPLHF. The covered CDR3 bases are TGCAGTGCTAGAGACCCCTCCAGCTCCTATAATTCACCC.

Details on this clone: The CDR3 is cut off 3 residues early in the read; its end comes from the germline J gene. The chain carries TRBV10-2 and TRBJ2-3, with TRBD1 matching 11 bases. The CDR3 totals 15 residues. CDR1 is WSHSY and CDR2 is SAAADI in the germline V gene. CDR3 DNA (partial): TGCGCCAGCAGGACAGGACAGGGGGCGCAAAAGACG. Translated, it gives CASRTGQGAQKT. In full, the CDR3 is CASRTGQGAQKTQYF.

This chain's CDR3 is CASSTPAGGDQPQHF. CDR3 DNA, as far as it was read: TGTGCCAGCAGCACCCCGGCGGGGGGGGATCAGCCC. V and J are TRBV11-2 and TRBJ1-5; the D gene is possibly TRBD1 (5 bases). The read falls 3 residues short of the CDR3 end, and the missing part is taken from the germline J gene. The V end was cut by 5 bases, the J end by 5 bases, with 16 bases between. Per germline, CDR1 SGHAT and CDR2 FQNNGV. The CDR3 runs to 15 residues.

A remark on this clone: The missing CDR3 end, 3 residues past where the read stops, is filled in from the germline J gene. This chain links TRBV10-3 with TRBJ1-5; 8 positions agree with TRBD1. CDR1 is ENHRY and CDR2 is SYGVKD in the germline V gene. This CDR3 contains 15 residues. J was trimmed by 5 bases and V by 6 bases; bases with no gene match: 9. CDR3 DNA, as far as it was read: TGTGCCATCAGGGATGGACAGGGAGACCATCAGCCC. This codes for CAIRDGQGDHQP. The whole CDR3 reads CAIRDGQGDHQPQHF.

This chain's CDR3 is CSAKTRQGVDQPQHF. The DNA read from the CDR3 is TGCAGTGCCAAGACCCGACAGGGTGTAGATCAGCCC. This chain uses TRBV20-1 with TRBJ1-5; TRBD1 matches at 7 bases. The read stops 3 residues short of the end of the CDR3; the missing end is completed from the germline J gene. The CDR3 totals 15 residues. The V and J ends lost 6 bases and 5 bases, in that order; junction bases with no gene match: 13. The germline gives CDR1 DFQATT, CDR2 SNEGSKA (reference sequence).

Points on this clone: The CDR3 goes on 3 residues after the read ends, and that part is filled in from the germline J gene. The chain is built from TRBV19 and TRBJ2-1; 10 bases are shared with TRBD2. Unmatched junction bases numbered 12, after V lost 3 bases and J lost 1 base. Germline assignment: CDR1 LNHDA and CDR2 SQIVND (reference sequence). The CDR3 loop spans 19 amino acids. The covered CDR3 bases are TGTGCCAGTAGTATTACAGCGGGGGGGTTTTTAAGGTCCTACAATGAG. Protein: CASSITAGGFLRSYNE. The CDR3, in full, reads CASSITAGGFLRSYNEQFF.

A word on this clone: The read falls 3 residues short of the CDR3 end, and the missing part is taken from the germline J gene. V usage is TRBV18 and J usage is TRBJ1-4; the match to TRBD1 covers 8 bases. This CDR3 contains 17 residues. CDR1 is KGHSH and CDR2 is LQKENI in the germline V gene. CDR3 DNA, as far as it was read: TGTGCCAGCTCACCTTCTAGGACAGGGTTTAATACCAACGTA. This gives the protein CASSPSRTGFNTNV. The whole CDR3 region reads CASSPSRTGFNTNVLFF.

A word on this clone: The read stops 3 residues short of the end of the CDR3; the missing end is completed from the germline J gene. The J gene is TRBJ2-3, the V gene TRBV7-3; TRBD2 might be the D (6 bases). Germline V CDR1 and CDR2: SGHTA, FQGTGA. The germline V and J ends were trimmed by 0 bases and 0 bases, with 16 bases remaining between them. This CDR3 is built from 18 residues. Incomplete CDR3 DNA: TGTGCCAGCAGCTTAACTCCCCCGGCGGGGCCTAGCACAGATACG. This translates into CASSLTPPAGPSTDT. The whole CDR3 sequence is CASSLTPPAGPSTDTQYF.

To note about this clone: The junction departs from germline at one end; a sequencing error may be responsible. With the read ending 3 residues before the CDR3 end, the germline J gene is used to fill in that end. V usage is TRBV19 and J usage is TRBJ2-7, with 7 bases that match TRBD2. The CDR3 length is 14 residues. Germline V gene data show CDR1 as LNHDA and CDR2 as SQIVND (reference sequence). CDR3 DNA, as far as it was read: TGTGCCAGTAGTCCAGGACTAGTCTCCAACGAG. This gives the protein CASSPGLVSNE. The full CDR3 reads CASSPGLVSNEQYF.

Comment on this clone: The read falls 3 residues short of the CDR3 end, and the missing part is taken from the germline J gene. V and J are TRBV2 and TRBJ1-4; TRBD1 aligns across 7 bases. The germline CDR1 and CDR2 sequences are SNHLY and FYNNEI. V was clipped by 7 bases and J by 8 bases; unmatched bases: 16. The length of the CDR3 is 16 residues. CDR3: CASTGSNRGGGEKLFF. The part of the CDR3 DNA that was read is TGTGCCAGCACCGGATCAAACAGGGGAGGAGGCGAAAAA. The entire variable domain, with the rest obtained from reference TRBV2 and TRBJ1-4, is as follows: EPEVTQTPSHQVTQMGQEVILRCVPISNHLYFYWYRQILGQKVEFLVSFYNNEISEKSEIFDDQFSVERPDGSNFTLKIRSTKLEDSAMYFCASTGSNRGGGEKLFFGSGTQLSVL.

Notes on this clone: Read coverage stops 3 residues before the CDR3 terminus; the germline J gene supplies the remainder. This chain joins TRBV6-4 and TRBJ2-3; 7 bases are shared with TRBD1. Germline V gene data show CDR1 as MRHNA and CDR2 as SNTAGT. This CDR3 is 16 amino acids long. Incomplete CDR3 DNA: TGTGCCAGCAGCGCCCCGGGACAGCCGTACCAAGAGACG. Amino acid sequence: CASSAPGQPYQET. The CDR3 reads in full as CASSAPGQPYQETQYF.

With respect to this clone: The read halts 3 residues ahead of the CDR3 end, with the missing end drawn from the germline J gene. The chain combines TRBV3-1 (or the pseudogene TRBV3-2) with TRBJ2-7; maybe TRBD2 (5 bases). The CDR3 consists of 16 residues. In germline, CDR1 is LGHDT, CDR2 YNNKEL (reference sequence). Between the trimmed V and J ends, which lost 1 base and 4 bases, there was a span of 17 bases. CDR3 bases read: TGTGCCAGCAGCCAAGGTCAGACGGCGGGCTTTTACGAG. Translated, it gives CASSQGQTAGFYE. The full CDR3 sequence reads CASSQGQTAGFYEQYF.